The 9 T cell receptor beta chains given below trace back to one sample, sequenced in a study of Ad26.COV2.S vaccination and SARS-CoV-2 variants. Produced via immunoSEQ multiplex PCR; TCRdb's table is partial and in-frame only. The table includes hundreds of thousands of clones, about 91% detected once. The specimen was peripheral blood, collected after recovery from COVID-19. The origin of the receptors is a human donor who had recovered from COVID-19.

The rearrangement joins TRBV7-9 to TRBJ2-4, with TRBD2 matching 10 bases. Trimming removed 6 bases from V and 4 bases from J; junction bases left unmatched: 6. The CDR3 runs to 15 residues. CDR1 is SEHNR and CDR2 is FQNEAQ in the germline V gene (reference sequence). CDR3 sequence (DNA): TGTGCCAGCAGTTATACTAGCGGGGAGAAAAACATTCAGTACTTC. Amino acids: CASSYTSGEKNIQYF.

The V call is TRBV4-3, the J call TRBJ1-6; the D is unclear. The CDR3 loop spans 16 amino acids. Trimming shortened V by 1 base and J by 3 bases, and 10 bases separated the two germline ends. Germline V lookup: CDR1 LGHNA, CDR2 YSLEER. The CDR3 DNA reads as TGCGCCAGCAGCCAAGCGGCGGAACACTATAATTCACCCCTCCACTTT. Translating gives CASSQAAEHYNSPLHF.

This chain uses TRBV6-5 with TRBJ1-1; D unresolved. CDR1 and CDR2 (germline): MNHEY, SVGAGI. V lost 6 bases and J 4 bases, leaving 12 bases between the germline ends. The length of the CDR3 is 13 residues. The CDR3 loop is CASSRTRVTEAFF. The CDR3 bases are TGTGCCAGCAGCCGGACCCGCGTCACTGAAGCTTTCTTT.

This clone has just a few counts. The chain employs TRBV2 and TRBJ1-1, with D uncertain. The CDR3 sequence is 13 residues long. The V gene's germline CDR1 is SNHLY and CDR2 FYNNEI. Trimming shortened V by 4 bases and J by 3 bases, and 9 bases separated the two germline ends. The CDR3 protein is CASSARRDTEAFF. The CDR3 region has the DNA TGTGCCAGCAGTGCAAGGAGGGACACTGAAGCTTTCTTT.

This chain joins TRBV21-1 and TRBJ2-7. TRBV21-1 corresponds to a pseudogene. CDR3 length equals 14 residues. CDR3 loop: CAFTYGGSLKEQYF. The CDR3 DNA follows: TGTGCCTTCACTTATGGGGGTTCCTTGAAGGAGCAGTACTTC.

CDR3 DNA sequence: TGTGCCAGCAGTTTTTCCATGAACACTGAAGCTTTCTTT. Translating gives CASSFSMNTEAFF. The V call is TRBV12-3 or TRBV12-4, the J call TRBJ1-1; no firm D call. The length of the CDR3 is 13 residues. V lost 3 bases and J 0 bases, leaving 5 bases between the germline ends.

The chain recombines TRBV7-8 with TRBJ2-7; D may be TRBD1 (6 bases). CDR1 and CDR2 (germline): SGHVS, FQNEAQ. V shed 1 base and J shed 3 bases, with 10 bases lying between them. CDR3 size: 14 residues. CDR3 in amino acids: CASSLGGQSYEQYF. The CDR3 nucleotides are TGTGCCAGCAGCTTAGGAGGACAGAGCTACGAGCAGTACTTC.

In this sample, this clone turned up once. The V call is TRBV19, the J call TRBJ2-6; 12 bases map to TRBD1. The V segment lost 0 bases and the J segment 0 bases; nucleotides outside the gene matches: 3. The CDR3 has 19 amino acids. Germline V lookup: CDR1 LNHDA, CDR2 SQIVND (reference sequence). CDR3: CASSIDRDRGLSGANVLTF. The CDR3 nucleotides are TGTGCCAGTAGTATAGACCGGGACAGGGGGCTCTCTGGGGCCAACGTCCTGACTTTC.

V usage is TRBV2 and J usage is TRBJ1-1; D is uncertain. V lost 9 bases and J 0 bases, leaving 8 bases between the germline ends. The CDR3 runs to 12 residues. Germline assignment: CDR1 SNHLY and CDR2 FYNNEI. Here the CDR3 DNA reads TGTGCCAGTGAGGGTTTGAACACTGAAGCTTTCTTT. Protein: CASEGLNTEAFF.